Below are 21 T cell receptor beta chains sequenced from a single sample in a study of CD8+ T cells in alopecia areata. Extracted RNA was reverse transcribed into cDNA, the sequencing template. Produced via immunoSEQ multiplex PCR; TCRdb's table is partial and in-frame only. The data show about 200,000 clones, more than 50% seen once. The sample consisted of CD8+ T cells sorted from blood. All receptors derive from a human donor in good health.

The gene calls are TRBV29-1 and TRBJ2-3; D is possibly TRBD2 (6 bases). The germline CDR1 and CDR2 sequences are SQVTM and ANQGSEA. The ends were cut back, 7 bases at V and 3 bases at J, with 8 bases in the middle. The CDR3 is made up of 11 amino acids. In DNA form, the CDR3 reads TGCAGCGCCGGGACTACAGATACGCAGTATTTT. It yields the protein CSAGTTDTQYF.

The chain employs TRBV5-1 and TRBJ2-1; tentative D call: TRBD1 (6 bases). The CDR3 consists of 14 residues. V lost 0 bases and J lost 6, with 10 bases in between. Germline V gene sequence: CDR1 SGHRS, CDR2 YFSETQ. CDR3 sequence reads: CASSLAMTGNEQFF. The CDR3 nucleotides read TGCGCCAGCAGCTTGGCCATGACAGGCAATGAGCAGTTCTTC.

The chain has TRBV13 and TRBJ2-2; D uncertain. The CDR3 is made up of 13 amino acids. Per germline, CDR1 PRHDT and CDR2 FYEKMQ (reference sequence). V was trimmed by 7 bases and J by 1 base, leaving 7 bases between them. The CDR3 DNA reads TGTGCCAGCACCCCAGGGAACACCGGGGAGCTGTTTTTT. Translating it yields CASTPGNTGELFF. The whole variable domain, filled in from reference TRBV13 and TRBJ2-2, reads AAGVIQSPRHLIKEKRETATLKCYPIPRHDTVYWYQQGPGQDPQFLISFYEKMQSDKGSIPDRFSAQQFSDYHSELNMSSLELGDSALYFCASTPGNTGELFFGEGSRLTVL.

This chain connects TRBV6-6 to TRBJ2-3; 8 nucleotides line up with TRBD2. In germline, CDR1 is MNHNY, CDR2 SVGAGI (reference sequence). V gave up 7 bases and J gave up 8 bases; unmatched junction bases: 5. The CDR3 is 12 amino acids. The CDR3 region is CASKVREGTQYF. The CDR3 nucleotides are TGTGCCAGCAAGGTCCGGGAGGGTACGCAGTATTTT.

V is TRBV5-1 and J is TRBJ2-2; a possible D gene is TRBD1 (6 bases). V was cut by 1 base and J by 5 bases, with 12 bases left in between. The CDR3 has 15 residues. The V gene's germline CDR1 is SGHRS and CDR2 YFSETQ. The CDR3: CASSLLQGNTGELFF. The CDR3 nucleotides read TGCGCCAGCAGCTTGCTCCAGGGGAATACCGGGGAGCTGTTTTTT.

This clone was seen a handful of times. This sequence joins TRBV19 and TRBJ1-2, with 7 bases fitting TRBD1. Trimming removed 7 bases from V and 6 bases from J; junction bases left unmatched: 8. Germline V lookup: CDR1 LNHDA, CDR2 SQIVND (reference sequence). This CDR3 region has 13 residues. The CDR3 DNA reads TGTGCCAGTAACCTTCTAGGGGGCGATGGCTACACCTTC. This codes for CASNLLGGDGYTF. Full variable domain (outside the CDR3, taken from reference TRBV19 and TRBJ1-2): DGGITQSPKYLFRKEGQNVTLSCEQNLNHDAMYWYRQDPGQGLRLIYYSQIVNDFQKGDIAEGYSVSREKKESFPLTVTSAQKNPTAFYLCASNLLGGDGYTFGSGTRLTVV.

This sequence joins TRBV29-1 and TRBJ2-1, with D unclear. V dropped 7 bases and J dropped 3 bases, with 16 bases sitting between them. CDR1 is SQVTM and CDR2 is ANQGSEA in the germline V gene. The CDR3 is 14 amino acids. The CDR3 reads CSGALEYLYNEQFF. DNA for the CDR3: TGCAGCGGGGCTCTGGAGTATCTCTACAATGAGCAGTTCTTC.

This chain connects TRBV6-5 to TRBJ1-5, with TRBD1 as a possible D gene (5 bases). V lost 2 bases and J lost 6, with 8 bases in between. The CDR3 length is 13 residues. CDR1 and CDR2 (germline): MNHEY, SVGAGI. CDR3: CASSYGGGQPQHF. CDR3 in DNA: TGTGCCAGCAGTTACGGGGGGGGTCAGCCCCAGCATTTT.

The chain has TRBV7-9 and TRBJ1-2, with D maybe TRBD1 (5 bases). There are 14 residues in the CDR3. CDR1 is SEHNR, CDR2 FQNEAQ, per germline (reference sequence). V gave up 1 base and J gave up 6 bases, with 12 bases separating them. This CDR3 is CASSLGAGIDGYTF. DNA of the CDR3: TGTGCCAGCAGCTTAGGCGCAGGGATTGATGGCTACACCTTC.

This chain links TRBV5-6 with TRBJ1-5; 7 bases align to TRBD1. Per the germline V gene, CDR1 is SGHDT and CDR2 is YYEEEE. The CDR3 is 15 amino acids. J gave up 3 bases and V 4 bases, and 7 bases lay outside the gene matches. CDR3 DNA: TGTGCCAGCAGCCAATGGGACAGACCCAATCAGCCCCAGCATTTT. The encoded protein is CASSQWDRPNQPQHF.

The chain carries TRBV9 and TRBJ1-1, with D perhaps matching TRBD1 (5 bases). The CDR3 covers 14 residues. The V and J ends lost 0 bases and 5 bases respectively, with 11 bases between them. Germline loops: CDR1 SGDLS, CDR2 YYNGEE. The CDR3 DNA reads TGTGCCAGCAGCGTAGGTCAGGGAAGGACTGAAGCTTTCTTT. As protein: CASSVGQGRTEAFF.

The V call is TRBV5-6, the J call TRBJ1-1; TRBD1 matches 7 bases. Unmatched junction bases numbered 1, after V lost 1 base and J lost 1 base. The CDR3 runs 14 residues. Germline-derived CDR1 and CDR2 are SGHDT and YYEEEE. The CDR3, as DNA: TGTGCCAGCAGCTTGAGACAGGGGAACACTGAAGCTTTCTTT. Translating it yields CASSLRQGNTEAFF.

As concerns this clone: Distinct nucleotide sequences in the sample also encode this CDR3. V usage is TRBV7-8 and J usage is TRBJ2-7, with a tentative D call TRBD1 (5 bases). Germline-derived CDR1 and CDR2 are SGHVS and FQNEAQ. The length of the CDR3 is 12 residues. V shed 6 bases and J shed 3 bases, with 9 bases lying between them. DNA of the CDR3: TGTGCCAGCAGTCCGACAGACTACGAGCAGTACTTC. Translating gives CASSPTDYEQYF.

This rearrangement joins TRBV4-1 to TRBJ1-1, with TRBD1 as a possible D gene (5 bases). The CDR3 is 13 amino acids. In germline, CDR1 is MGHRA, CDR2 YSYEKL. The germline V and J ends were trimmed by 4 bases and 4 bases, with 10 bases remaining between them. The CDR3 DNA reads TGCGCCAGCAGCCCACCAGGGAGCACTGAAGCTTTCTTT. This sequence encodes CASSPPGSTEAFF.

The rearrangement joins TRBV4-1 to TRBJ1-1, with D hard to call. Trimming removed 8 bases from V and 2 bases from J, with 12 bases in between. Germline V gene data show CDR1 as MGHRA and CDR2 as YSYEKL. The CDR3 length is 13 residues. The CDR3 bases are TGCGCCAGCCAGACGGCTACCAACACTGAAGCTTTCTTT. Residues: CASQTATNTEAFF.

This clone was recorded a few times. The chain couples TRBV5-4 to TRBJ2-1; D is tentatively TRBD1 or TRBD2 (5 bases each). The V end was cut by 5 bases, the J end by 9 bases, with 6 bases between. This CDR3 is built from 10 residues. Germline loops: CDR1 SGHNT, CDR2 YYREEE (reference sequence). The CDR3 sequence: CASRGVEQFF. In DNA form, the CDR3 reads TGTGCCAGCAGGGGGGTTGAGCAGTTCTTC.

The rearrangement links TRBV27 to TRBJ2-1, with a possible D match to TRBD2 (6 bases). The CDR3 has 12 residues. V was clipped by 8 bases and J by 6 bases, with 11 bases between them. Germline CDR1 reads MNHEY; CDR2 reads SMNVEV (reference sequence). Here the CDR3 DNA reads TGTGCCAGCGCCGCGGGGACCAATGAGCAGTTCTTC. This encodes CASAAGTNEQFF.

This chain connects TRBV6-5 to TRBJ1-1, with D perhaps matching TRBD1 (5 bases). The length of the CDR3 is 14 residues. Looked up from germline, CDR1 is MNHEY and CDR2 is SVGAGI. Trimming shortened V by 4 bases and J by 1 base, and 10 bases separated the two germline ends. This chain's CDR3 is CASSWTTANTEAFF. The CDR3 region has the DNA TGTGCCAGCAGTTGGACGACAGCGAACACTGAAGCTTTCTTT.

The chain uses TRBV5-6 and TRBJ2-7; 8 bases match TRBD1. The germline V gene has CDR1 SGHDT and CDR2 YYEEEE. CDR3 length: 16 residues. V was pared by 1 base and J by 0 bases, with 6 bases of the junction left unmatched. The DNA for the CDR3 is TGTGCCAGCAGCTTGCAGGGGACAGGAAGCTCCTACGAGCAGTACTTC. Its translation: CASSLQGTGSSYEQYF.

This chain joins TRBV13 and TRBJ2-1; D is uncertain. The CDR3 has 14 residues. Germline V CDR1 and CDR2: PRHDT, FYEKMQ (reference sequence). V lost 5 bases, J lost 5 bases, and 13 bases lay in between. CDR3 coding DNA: TGTGCCAGCAGCCGACAACGGCCAGACAATGAGCAGTTCTTC. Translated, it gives CASSRQRPDNEQFF.

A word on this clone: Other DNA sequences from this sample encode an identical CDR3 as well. This CDR3 is CATSREGEETQYF. Written as DNA, the CDR3 is TGTGCCACCAGCAGAGAAGGTGAAGAGACCCAGTACTTC. The chain has TRBV15 and TRBJ2-5; no firm D call. Looked up from germline, CDR1 is LNHNV and CDR2 is YYDKDF (reference sequence). V was clipped by 0 bases and J by 3 bases, with 5 bases between them. The CDR3 runs to 13 residues.